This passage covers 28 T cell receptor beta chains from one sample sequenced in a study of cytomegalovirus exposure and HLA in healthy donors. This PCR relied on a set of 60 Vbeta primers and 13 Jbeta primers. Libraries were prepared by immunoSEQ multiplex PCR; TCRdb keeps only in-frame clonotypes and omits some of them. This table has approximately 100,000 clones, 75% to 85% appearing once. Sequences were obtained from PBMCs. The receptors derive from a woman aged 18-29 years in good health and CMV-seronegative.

The CDR3 bases are TGTGCCAGCAGTTGGCGGGAGGGCCCCTACGAGCAGTACTTC. Translation: CASSWREGPYEQYF. The gene calls are TRBV6-6 and TRBJ2-7; 9 nucleotides align to TRBD2. CDR3 size: 14 residues. V was clipped by 4 bases and J by 2 bases; unmatched bases: 3. Germline CDR1 MNHNY, CDR2 SVGAGI (reference sequence).

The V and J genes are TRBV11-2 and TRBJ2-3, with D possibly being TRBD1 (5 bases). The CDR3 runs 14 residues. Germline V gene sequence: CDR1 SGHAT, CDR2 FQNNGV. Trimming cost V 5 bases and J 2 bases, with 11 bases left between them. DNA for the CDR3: TGTGCCAGCAGCCCACACAGGTACACAGATACGCAGTATTTT. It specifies CASSPHRYTDTQYF.

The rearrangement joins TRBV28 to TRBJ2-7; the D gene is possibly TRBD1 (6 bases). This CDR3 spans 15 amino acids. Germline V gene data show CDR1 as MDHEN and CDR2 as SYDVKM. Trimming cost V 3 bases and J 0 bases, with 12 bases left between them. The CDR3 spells CASSLTGPNSYEQYF. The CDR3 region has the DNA TGTGCCAGCAGTTTGACAGGACCCAACTCCTACGAGCAGTACTTC.

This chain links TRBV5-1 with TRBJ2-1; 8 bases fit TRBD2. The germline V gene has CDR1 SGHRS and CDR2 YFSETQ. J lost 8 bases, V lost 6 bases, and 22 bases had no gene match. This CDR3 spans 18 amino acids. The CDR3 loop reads CASIPGRELRGEGYEQFF. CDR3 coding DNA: TGCGCCAGCATCCCAGGGAGGGAGTTGCGGGGGGAGGGGTATGAGCAGTTCTTC.

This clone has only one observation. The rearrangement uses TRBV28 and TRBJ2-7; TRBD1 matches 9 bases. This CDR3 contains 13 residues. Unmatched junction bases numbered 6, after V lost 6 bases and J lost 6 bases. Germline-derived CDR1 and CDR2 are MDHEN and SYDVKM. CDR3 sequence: CASSYTGGGEQYF. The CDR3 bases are TGTGCCAGCAGCTATACAGGGGGCGGCGAGCAGTACTTC.

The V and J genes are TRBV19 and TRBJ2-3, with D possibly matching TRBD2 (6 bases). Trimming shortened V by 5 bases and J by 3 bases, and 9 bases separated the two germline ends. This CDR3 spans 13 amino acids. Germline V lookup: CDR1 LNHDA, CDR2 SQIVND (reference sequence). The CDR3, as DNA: TGTGCCAGTAGTCCCCGGGAGACAGATACGCAGTATTTT. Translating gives CASSPRETDTQYF.

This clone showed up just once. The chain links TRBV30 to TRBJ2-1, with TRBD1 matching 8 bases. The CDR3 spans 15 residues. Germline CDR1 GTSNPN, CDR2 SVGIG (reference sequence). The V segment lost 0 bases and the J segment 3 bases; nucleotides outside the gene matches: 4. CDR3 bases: TGTGCCTGGAGTGTACTGGACAGGGACTACAATGAGCAGTTCTTC. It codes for CAWSVLDRDYNEQFF.

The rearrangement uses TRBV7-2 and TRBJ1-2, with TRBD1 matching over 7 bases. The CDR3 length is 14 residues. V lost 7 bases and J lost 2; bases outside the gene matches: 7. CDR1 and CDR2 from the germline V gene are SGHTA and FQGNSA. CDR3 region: CASTPLQGNYGYTF. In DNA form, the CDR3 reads TGTGCCAGCACCCCGTTACAGGGGAACTATGGCTACACCTTC.

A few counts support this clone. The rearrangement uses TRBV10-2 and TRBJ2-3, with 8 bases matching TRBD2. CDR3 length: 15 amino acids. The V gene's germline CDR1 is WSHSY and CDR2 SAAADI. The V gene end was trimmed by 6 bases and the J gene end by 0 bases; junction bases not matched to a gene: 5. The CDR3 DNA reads TGCGCCAGCAGGCGGGAGGACGCTAGCACAGATACGCAGTATTTT. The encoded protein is CASRREDASTDTQYF.

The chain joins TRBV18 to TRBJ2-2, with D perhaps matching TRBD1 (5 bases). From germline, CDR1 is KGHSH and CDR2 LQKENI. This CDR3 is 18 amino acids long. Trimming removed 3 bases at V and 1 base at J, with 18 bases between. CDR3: CASSPQRQGAMNTGELFF. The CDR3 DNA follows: TGTGCCAGCTCACCTCAAAGACAAGGGGCCATGAACACCGGGGAGCTGTTTTTT. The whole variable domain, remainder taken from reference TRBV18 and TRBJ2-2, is NAGVMQNPRHLVRRRGQEARLRCSPMKGHSHVYWYRQLPEEGLKFMVYLQKENIIDESGMPKERFSAEFPKEGPSILRIQQVVRGDSAAYFCASSPQRQGAMNTGELFFGEGSRLTVL.

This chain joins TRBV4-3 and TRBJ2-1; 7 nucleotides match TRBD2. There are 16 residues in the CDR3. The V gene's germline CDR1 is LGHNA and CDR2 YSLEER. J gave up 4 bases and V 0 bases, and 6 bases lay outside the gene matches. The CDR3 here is CASSQDGGLLYNEQFF. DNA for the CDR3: TGCGCCAGCAGCCAAGATGGGGGACTACTTTACAATGAGCAGTTCTTC.

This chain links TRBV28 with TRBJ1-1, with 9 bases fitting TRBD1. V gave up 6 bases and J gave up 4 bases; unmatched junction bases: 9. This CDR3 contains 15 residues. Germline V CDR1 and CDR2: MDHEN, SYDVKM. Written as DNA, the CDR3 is TGTGCCAGCAGAAAACACAGGGGGCTGACCACTGAAGCTTTCTTT. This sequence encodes CASRKHRGLTTEAFF.

In DNA, the CDR3 is TGTGCCACTACCCGGGACAGCGCCTCTGGGGCCAACGTCCTGACTTTC. This sequence encodes CATTRDSASGANVLTF. The V call is TRBV15, the J call TRBJ2-6; 7 nucleotides match TRBD1. The CDR3 has 16 residues. V lost 9 bases to trimming and J lost 0 bases; unmatched junction nucleotides: 8. Germline lookup yields CDR1 LNHNV and CDR2 YYDKDF (reference sequence). Combining the CDR3 with reference TRBV15 and TRBJ2-6 gives the whole variable domain DAMVIQNPRYQVTQFGKPVTLSCSQTLNHNVMYWYQQKSSQAPKLLFHYYDKDFNNEADTPDNFQSRRPNTSFCFLDIRSPGLGDTAMYLCATTRDSASGANVLTFGAGSRLTVL.

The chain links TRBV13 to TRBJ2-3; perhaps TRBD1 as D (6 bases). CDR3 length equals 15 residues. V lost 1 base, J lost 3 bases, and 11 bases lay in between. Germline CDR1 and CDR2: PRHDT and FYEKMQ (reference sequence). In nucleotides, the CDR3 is TGTGCCAGCAGCTTAGCGGGGACACTTACAGATACGCAGTATTTT. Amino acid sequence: CASSLAGTLTDTQYF.

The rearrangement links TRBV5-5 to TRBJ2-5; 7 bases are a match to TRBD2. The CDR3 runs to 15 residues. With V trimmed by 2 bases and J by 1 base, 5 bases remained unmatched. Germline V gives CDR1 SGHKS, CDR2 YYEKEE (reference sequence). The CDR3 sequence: CASSFLAAIQETQYF. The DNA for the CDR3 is TGTGCCAGCAGCTTCCTAGCGGCGATCCAAGAGACCCAGTACTTC.

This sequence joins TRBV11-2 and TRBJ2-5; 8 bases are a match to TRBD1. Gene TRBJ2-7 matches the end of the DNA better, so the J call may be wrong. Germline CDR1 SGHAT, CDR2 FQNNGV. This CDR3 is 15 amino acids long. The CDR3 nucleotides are TGTGCCAGCAGCAAAGGACAGGGATTAACCTACGAGCAGTACTTC. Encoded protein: CASSKGQGLTYEQYF.

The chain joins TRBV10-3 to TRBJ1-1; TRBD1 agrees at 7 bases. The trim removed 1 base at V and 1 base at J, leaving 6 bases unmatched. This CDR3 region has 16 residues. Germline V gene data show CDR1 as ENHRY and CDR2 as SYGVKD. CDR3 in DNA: TGTGCCATCAGTGAGTACCCGACAGGGTCGAACACTGAAGCTTTCTTT. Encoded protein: CAISEYPTGSNTEAFF.

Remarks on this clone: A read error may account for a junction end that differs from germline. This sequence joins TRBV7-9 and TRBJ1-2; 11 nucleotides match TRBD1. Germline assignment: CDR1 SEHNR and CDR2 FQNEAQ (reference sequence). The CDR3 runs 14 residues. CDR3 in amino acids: CANSPGQGAGGYTF. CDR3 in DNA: TGTGCCAACAGCCCCGGACAGGGGGCGGGGGGCTACACCTTC.

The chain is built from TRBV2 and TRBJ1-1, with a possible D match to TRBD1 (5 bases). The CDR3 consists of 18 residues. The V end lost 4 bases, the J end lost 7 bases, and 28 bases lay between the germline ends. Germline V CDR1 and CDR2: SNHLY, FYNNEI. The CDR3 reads CASSVTPTAATLWGEAFF. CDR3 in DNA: TGTGCCAGCAGTGTAACACCGACAGCAGCAACCCTCTGGGGTGAAGCTTTCTTT. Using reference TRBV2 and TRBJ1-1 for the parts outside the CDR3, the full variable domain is EPEVTQTPSHQVTQMGQEVILRCVPISNHLYFYWYRQILGQKVEFLVSFYNNEISEKSEIFDDQFSVERPDGSNFTLKIRSTKLEDSAMYFCASSVTPTAATLWGEAFFGQGTRLTVV.

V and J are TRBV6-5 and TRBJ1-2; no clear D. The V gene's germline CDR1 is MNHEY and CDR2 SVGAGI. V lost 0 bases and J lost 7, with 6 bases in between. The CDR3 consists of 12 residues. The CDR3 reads CASSYSIGGYTF. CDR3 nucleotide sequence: TGTGCCAGCAGTTACTCTATCGGTGGCTACACCTTC.

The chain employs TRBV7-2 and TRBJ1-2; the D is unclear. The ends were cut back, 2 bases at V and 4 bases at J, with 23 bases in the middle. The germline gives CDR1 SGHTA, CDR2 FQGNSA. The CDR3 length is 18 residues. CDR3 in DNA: TGTGCCAGCAGCTTATCAGTGTCGCTTGGGCCGTTGGGCTATGGCTACACCTTC. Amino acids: CASSLSVSLGPLGYGYTF. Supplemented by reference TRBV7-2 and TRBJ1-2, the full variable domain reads GAGVSQSPSNKVTEKGKDVELRCDPISGHTALYWYRQSLGQGLEFLIYFQGNSAPDKSGLPSDRFSAERTGGSVSTLTIQRTQQEDSAVYLCASSLSVSLGPLGYGYTFGSGTRLTVV.

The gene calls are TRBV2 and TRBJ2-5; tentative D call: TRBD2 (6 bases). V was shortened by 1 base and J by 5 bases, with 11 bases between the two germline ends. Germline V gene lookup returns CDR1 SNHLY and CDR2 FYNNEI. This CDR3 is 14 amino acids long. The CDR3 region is CASSEDRGGETQYF. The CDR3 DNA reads TGTGCCAGCAGTGAAGACAGAGGAGGGGAGACCCAGTACTTC.

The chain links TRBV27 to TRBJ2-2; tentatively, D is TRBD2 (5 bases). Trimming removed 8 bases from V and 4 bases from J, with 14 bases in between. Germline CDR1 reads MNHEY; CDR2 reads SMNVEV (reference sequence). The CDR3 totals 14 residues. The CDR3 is CASGPGSGTGELFF. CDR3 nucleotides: TGTGCCAGCGGCCCGGGGAGCGGCACCGGGGAGCTGTTTTTT.

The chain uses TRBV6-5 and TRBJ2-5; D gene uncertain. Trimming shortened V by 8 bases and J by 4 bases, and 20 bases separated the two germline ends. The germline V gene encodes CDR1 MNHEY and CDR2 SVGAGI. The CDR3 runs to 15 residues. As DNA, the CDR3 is TGTGCCAGCCGTCCCGAACACGTTTATGGAGAGACCCAGTACTTC. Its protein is CASRPEHVYGETQYF.

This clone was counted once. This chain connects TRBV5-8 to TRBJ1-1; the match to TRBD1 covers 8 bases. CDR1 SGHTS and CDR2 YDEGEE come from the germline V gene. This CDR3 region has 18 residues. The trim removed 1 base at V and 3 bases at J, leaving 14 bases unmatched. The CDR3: CASSLFGQGSTTYTEAFF. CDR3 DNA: TGTGCCAGCAGCTTGTTCGGACAGGGAAGTACCACGTACACTGAAGCTTTCTTT.

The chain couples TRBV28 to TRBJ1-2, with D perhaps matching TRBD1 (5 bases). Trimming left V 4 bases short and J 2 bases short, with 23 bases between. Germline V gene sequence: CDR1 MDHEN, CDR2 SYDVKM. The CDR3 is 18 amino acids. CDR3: CASSSPGGGNPMNYGYTF. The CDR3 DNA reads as TGTGCCAGCAGTTCCCCAGGCGGGGGAAACCCGATGAACTATGGCTACACCTTC.

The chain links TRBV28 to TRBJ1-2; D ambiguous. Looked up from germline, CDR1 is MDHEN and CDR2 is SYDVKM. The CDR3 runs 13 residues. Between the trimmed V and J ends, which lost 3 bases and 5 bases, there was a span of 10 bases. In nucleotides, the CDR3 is TGTGCCAGCAGTTTGGCAGGCTTTTATGGCTACACCTTC. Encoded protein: CASSLAGFYGYTF.

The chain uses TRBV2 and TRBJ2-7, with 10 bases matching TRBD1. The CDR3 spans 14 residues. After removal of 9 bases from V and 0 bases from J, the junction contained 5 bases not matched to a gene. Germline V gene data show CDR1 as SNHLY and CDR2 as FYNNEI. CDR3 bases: TGTGCCAGTGGCAGGACAGGGGGCTCCTACGAGCAGTACTTC. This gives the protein CASGRTGGSYEQYF.